The 8 T cell receptor beta chains below were found in one sample sequenced in a study of spatial heterogeneity in lung cancer (dated by TCRdb to about 2019). Findings and caveats that apply to the study as a whole: The tumor nonsynonymous mutation count correlated with the number of expanded alpha and beta TCRs within the tumor.

Receptor amplification or capture employed 5' RACE. Instrument on record: NextSeq 500. The public reads were reprocessed in TCRdb via fastp at Q25 and MiXCR, keeping in-frame beta chains. Every distinct CDR3 protein forms one entry, paired with its most common genes and DNA. Counted in this sample were 5,000 to 6,000 distinct CDR3 sequences; approximately 6.5% of them appeared once. Approximately 19% of the sample goes to the ten largest clones. The time point label for this specimen denotes: sample taken at primary tumor resection. Antigens of these TCRs are unknown. Specimen: lung tumor tissue, collected at surgery. These receptors all stem from a male donor with early-stage non-small cell lung cancer.

In this sample, this clonotype is medium-sized (0.01 to 0.1%). The V and J genes are TRBV7-3 and TRBJ1-5; D unclear. Germline V lookup: CDR1 SGHTA, CDR2 FQGTGA. V lost 5 bases, J lost 5 bases, and 10 bases lay in between. This CDR3 contains 13 residues. In DNA, the CDR3 is TGTGCCAGCAGCCTGCGTGCGGATCAGCCCCAGCATTTT. It yields the protein CASSLRADQPQHF.

This clonotype was counted at least ten times. The chain has TRBV27 and TRBJ2-7, with 7 bases aligning to TRBD1. V lost 6 bases to trimming and J lost 5 bases; unmatched junction nucleotides: 7. The CDR3 sequence is 13 residues long. The germline V gene has CDR1 MNHEY and CDR2 SMNVEV (reference sequence). CDR3 sequence reads: CASSRTGGDEQYF. The CDR3 DNA follows: TGTGCCAGCAGCCGGACAGGAGGAGACGAGCAGTACTTC.

This clonotype appeared many times. The chain carries TRBV6-1 and TRBJ2-1; D may be TRBD1 or TRBD2 (5 bases each). This CDR3 region has 17 residues. Looked up from germline, CDR1 is MNHNS and CDR2 is SASEGT. Trimming pared 6 bases from V and 5 bases from J, leaving 23 bases between. The CDR3 reads CASRPLGTPRMDNEQFF. Written as DNA, the CDR3 is TGTGCCAGCAGGCCTCTAGGGACCCCAAGGATGGACAATGAGCAGTTCTTC.

The chain couples TRBV29-1 to TRBJ1-5; TRBD1 agrees at 9 bases. This CDR3 spans 15 amino acids. Germline V gene sequence: CDR1 SQVTM, CDR2 ANQGSEA. The V segment lost 6 bases and the J segment 5 bases; nucleotides outside the gene matches: 11. DNA for the CDR3: TGCAGCGTCGCACATGGGACAGGGAGGGATCAGCCCCAGCATTTT. Its translation is CSVAHGTGRDQPQHF.

This clonotype was counted ten times or more. The J gene is TRBJ2-5, the V gene TRBV6-5; 12 bases agree with TRBD1. In germline, CDR1 is MNHEY, CDR2 SVGAGI. The CDR3 length is 15 residues. V shed 2 bases, J shed 6 bases, and the junction held 4 bases outside the gene matches. The CDR3 sequence is CASSYGTGGTKTQYF. CDR3 sequence (DNA): TGTGCCAGCAGTTACGGGACAGGGGGCACGAAGACCCAGTACTTC.

This clonotype was detected many times. The CDR3 sequence is CSVEVAGNEKLFF. The CDR3 DNA reads TGCAGCGTTGAGGTCGCGGGTAATGAAAAACTGTTTTTT. The gene calls are TRBV29-1 and TRBJ1-4, with D uncertain. This CDR3 has 13 residues. Trimming took 3 bases from V and 4 from J, leaving 9 bases between them. Germline CDR1 is SQVTM and CDR2 is ANQGSEA. Supplemented by reference TRBV29-1 and TRBJ1-4, the full variable domain reads SAVISQKPSRDICQRGTSLTIQCQVDSQVTMMFWYRQQPGQSLTLIATANQGSEATYESGFVIDKFPISRPNLTFSTLTVSNMSPEDSSIYLCSVEVAGNEKLFFGSGTQLSVL.

The table lists this clonotype with many counts. The chain has TRBV18 and TRBJ2-2; no firm D call. Between the trimmed V and J ends, which lost 1 base and 0 bases, there was a span of 9 bases. This CDR3 is 16 amino acids long. In germline, CDR1 is KGHSH, CDR2 LQKENI. The DNA of the CDR3 is TGTGCCAGCTCACCACTTACACTAACGAACACCGGGGAGCTGTTTTTT. Translated: CASSPLTLTNTGELFF.

The rearrangement joins TRBV29-1 to TRBJ1-3, with 7 bases fitting TRBD1. This CDR3 region has 15 residues. Germline V CDR1 and CDR2: SQVTM, ANQGSEA. After removal of 4 bases from V and 0 bases from J, the junction contained 6 bases not matched to a gene. CDR3 sequence (DNA): TGCAGCGTTGGCCTGGGACAGAGCTCTGGAAACACCATATATTTT. This translates into CSVGLGQSSGNTIYF. Combining the CDR3 with reference TRBV29-1 and TRBJ1-3 gives the whole variable domain SAVISQKPSRDICQRGTSLTIQCQVDSQVTMMFWYRQQPGQSLTLIATANQGSEATYESGFVIDKFPISRPNLTFSTLTVSNMSPEDSSIYLCSVGLGQSSGNTIYFGEGSWLTVV.